This T cell receptor beta chain was sequenced for a study of blood T cell repertoires in COVID-19. V was trimmed by 3 bases and J by 8 bases, leaving 14 bases between them. In germline, CDR1 is KGHSH, CDR2 LQKENI. The CDR3 is 14 residues long. The method was immunoSEQ multiplex PCR; TCRdb's version includes in-frame clones alone and lacks a portion of them. The table includes 150,000 or so clones, about 85% detected once. This TCR was recovered from a woman in her fifties or sixties who had recovered from COVID-19. Sample: PBMCs or T cells enriched from blood (not recorded which). This chain uses TRBV18 with TRBJ1-3, with unresolved D. In DNA, the CDR3 is TGTGCCAGCTCACCGTTATCCCGAGAAGACACCATATATTTT. Amino acids: CASSPLSREDTIYF.